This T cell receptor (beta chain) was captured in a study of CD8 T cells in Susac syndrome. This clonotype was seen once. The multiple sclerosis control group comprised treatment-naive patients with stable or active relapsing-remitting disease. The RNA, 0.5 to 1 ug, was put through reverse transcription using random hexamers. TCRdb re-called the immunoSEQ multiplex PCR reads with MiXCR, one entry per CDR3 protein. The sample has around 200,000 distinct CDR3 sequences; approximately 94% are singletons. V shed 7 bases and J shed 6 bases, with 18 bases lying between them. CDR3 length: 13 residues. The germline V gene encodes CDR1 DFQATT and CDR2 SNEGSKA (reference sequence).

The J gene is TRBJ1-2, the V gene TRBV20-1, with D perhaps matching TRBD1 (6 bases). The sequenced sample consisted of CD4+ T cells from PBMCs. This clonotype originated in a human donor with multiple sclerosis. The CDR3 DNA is TGCAGTGTCTCGCACAGGGATGTAAATGGCTACACCTTC. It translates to CSVSHRDVNGYTF.